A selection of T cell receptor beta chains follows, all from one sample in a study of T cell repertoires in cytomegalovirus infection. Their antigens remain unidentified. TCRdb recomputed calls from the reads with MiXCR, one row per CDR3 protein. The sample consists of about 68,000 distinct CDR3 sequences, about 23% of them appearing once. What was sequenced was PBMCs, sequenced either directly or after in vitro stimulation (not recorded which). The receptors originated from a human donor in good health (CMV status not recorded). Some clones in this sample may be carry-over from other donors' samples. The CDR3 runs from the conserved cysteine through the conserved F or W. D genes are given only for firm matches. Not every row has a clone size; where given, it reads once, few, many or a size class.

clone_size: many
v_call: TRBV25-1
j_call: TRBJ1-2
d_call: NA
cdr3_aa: CASSEFRGYGYTF
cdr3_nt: TGTGCCAGCAGTGAATTTCGCGGCTATGGCTACACCTTC

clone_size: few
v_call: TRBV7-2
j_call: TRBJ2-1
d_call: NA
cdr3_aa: CASRPGLGGREQFF
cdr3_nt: TGTGCCAGCAGACCCGGACTAGGGGGTCGTGAGCAGTTCTTC

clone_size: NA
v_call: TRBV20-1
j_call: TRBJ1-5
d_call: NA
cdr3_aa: CSADGPNQPQHF
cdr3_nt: TGCAGTGCTGATGGGCCAAATCAGCCCCAGCATTTT

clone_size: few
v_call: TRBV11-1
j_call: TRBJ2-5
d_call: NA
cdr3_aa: CASSLSQAQETQYF
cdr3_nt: TGTGCCAGCAGCTTAAGCCAGGCACAAGAGACCCAGTACTTC

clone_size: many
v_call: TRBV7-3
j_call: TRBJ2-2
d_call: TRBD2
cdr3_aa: CASSLTSSGRPSGELFF
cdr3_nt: TGTGCCAGCAGCTTAACGTCAAGCGGGAGGCCCAGCGGGGAGCTGTTTTTT

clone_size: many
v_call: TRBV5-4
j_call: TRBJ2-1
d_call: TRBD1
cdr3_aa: CASSRTLGQGYNEQFF
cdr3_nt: TGTGCCAGCAGCCGCACTCTAGGACAGGGATACAATGAGCAGTTCTTC

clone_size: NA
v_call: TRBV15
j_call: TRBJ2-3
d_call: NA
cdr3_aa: CATSSDRYFTDTQYF
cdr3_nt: TGTGCCACCAGCAGCGACAGATACTTCACAGATACGCAGTATTTT

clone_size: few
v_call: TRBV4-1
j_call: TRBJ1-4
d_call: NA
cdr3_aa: CASSQVGRGTDENEKLFF
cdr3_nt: TGCGCCAGCAGCCAAGTAGGAAGAGGGACGGATGAAAATGAAAAACTGTTTTTT

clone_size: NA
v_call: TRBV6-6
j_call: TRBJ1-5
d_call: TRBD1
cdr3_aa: CASSLLSNRGAQPQHF
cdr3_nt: TGTGCCAGCAGTTTACTCTCTAACAGGGGGGCTCAGCCCCAGCATTTT

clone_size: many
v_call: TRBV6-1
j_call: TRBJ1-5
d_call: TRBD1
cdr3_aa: CASREGGTGPSGPQHF
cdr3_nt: TGTGCCAGCAGGGAAGGCGGGACAGGGCCCTCTGGGCCCCAGCATTTT

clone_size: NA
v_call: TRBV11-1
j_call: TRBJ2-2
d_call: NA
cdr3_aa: CASKQQGNTGELFF
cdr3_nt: TGTGCCAGCAAGCAACAGGGGAACACCGGGGAGCTGTTTTTT

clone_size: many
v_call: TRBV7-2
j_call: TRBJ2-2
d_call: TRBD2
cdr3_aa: CASSLAGGRVTGELFF
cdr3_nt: TGTGCCAGCAGCTTAGCCGGCGGGAGGGTCACCGGGGAGCTGTTTTTT

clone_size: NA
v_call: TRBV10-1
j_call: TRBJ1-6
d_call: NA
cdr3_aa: CASSRVGAAPLHF
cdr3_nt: TGCGCCAGCTCCCGTGTCGGGGCCGCACCCCTCCACTTT

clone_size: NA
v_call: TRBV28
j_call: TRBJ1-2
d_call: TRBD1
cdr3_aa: CASSLSPAGGYGYTF
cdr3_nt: TGTGCCAGCAGTTTATCCCCCGCAGGGGGCTATGGCTACACCTTC

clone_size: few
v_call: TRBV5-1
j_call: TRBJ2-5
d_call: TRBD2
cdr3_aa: CASSFGLAVQETQYF
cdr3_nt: TGCGCCAGCAGCTTCGGGCTAGCGGTCCAAGAGACCCAGTACTTC

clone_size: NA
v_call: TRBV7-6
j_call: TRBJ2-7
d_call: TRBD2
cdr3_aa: CASSFGTSGLEQYF
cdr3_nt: TGTGCCAGCAGCTTTGGGACTAGCGGGCTCGAGCAGTACTTC

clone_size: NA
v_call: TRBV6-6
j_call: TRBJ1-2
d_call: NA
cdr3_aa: CASSSPTDGYTF
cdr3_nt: TGTGCCAGCAGTTCCCCTACGGATGGCTACACCTTC

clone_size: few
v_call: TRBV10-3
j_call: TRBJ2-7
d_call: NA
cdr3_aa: CAISGRAGDDEQYF
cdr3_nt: TGTGCCATCAGTGGGAGGGCAGGGGATGACGAGCAGTACTTC

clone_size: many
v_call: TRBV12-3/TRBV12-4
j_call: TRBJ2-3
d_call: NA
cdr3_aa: CASSLGSGSTHQDTQYF
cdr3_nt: TGTGCCAGCAGTTTAGGTAGCGGCAGTACCCATCAAGATACGCAGTATTTT

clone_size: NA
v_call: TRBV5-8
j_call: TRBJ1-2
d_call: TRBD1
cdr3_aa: CARGPGQVYGYTF
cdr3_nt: TGTGCCAGAGGACCGGGACAGGTCTATGGCTACACCTTC

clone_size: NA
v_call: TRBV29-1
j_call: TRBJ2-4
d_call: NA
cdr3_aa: CRKGKGPPTYF
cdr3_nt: TGCAGGAAGGGAAAGGGACCTCCCACGTACTTC

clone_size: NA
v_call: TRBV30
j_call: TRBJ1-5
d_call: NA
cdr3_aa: CAWSVSRTTYSNQPQHF
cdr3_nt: TGTGCCTGGAGTGTCAGTCGGACAACTTATAGCAATCAGCCCCAGCATTTT

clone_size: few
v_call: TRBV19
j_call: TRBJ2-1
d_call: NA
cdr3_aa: CASSIGGSYEQFF
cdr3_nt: TGTGCCAGTAGTATAGGGGGTTCATATGAGCAGTTCTTC

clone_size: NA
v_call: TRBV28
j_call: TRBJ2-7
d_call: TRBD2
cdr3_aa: CASSSRTSGSSYEQYF
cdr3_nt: TGTGCCAGCAGTTCGCGGACTAGCGGGAGCTCCTACGAGCAGTACTTC

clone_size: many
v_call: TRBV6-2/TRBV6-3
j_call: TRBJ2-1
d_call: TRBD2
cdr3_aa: CASSWTSGYNEQFF
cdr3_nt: TGTGCCAGCAGTTGGACTAGCGGGTACAATGAGCAGTTCTTC

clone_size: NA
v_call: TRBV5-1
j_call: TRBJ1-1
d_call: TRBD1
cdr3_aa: CASSSFGTGSPEAFF
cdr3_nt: TGCGCCAGCAGCTCTTTCGGGACAGGGAGTCCTGAAGCTTTCTTT

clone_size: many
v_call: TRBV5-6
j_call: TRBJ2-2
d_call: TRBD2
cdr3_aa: CASSFGLAGKDMGELFF
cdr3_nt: TGTGCCAGCAGCTTCGGGCTAGCGGGAAAGGATATGGGGGAGCTGTTTTTT

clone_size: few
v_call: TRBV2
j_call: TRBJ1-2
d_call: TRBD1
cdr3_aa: CAGKIQGLYGYTF
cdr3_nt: TGTGCCGGTAAAATACAGGGGCTCTATGGCTACACCTTC

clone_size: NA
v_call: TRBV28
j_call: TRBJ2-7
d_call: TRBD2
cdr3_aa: CASDSGRGYEQYF
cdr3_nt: TGTGCCAGCGATAGCGGGAGAGGGTACGAGCAGTACTTC

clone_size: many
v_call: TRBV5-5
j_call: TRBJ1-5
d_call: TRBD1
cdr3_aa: CASSLVGTGNQPQHF
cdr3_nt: TGTGCCAGCAGCTTGGTGGGGACAGGGAATCAGCCCCAGCATTTT

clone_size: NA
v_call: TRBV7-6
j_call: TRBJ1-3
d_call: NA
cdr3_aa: CASSTDSGNTIYF
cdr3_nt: TGTGCCAGCAGCACGGACTCTGGAAACACCATATATTTT

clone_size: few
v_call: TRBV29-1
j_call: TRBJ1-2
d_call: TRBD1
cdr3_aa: CSVEGGQGRNYGYTF
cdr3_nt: TGCAGCGTTGAAGGAGGACAGGGGAGGAACTATGGCTACACCTTC

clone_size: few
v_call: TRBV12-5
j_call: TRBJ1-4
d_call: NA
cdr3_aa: CASGLGGNEKLFF
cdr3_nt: TGTGCTAGTGGCCTGGGAGGTAATGAAAAACTGTTTTTT

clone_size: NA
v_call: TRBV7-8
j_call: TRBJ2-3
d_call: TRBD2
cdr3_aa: CASSRSGTTDTQYF
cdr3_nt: TGTGCCAGCAGCCGTAGCGGGACCACAGATACGCAGTATTTT

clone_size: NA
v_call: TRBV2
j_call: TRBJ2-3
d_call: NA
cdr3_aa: CASLQGRTDTQYF
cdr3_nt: TGTGCCAGCCTACAGGGTCGCACAGATACGCAGTATTTT

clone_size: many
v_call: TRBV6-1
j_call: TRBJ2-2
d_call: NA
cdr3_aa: CASSPFSPISGELFF
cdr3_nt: TGTGCCAGCAGTCCCTTTAGCCCCATCAGCGGGGAGCTGTTTTTT

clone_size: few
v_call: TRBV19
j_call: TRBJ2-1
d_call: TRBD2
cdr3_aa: CASSRSVGEGVSYNEQFF
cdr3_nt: TGTGCCAGTAGCAGATCGGTGGGGGAGGGAGTCAGCTACAATGAGCAGTTCTTC

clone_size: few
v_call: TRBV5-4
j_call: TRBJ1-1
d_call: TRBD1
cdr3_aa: CASSFDRGVVNTEAFF
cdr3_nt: TGTGCCAGCAGCTTTGACAGGGGGGTCGTGAACACTGAAGCTTTCTTT

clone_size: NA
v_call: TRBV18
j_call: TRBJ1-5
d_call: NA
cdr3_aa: CASSPENQPQHF
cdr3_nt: TGTGCCAGCTCACCAGAAAATCAGCCCCAGCATTTT

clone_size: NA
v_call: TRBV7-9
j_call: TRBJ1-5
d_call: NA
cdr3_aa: CASSPPGHSNQPQHF
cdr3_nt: TGTGCCAGCAGCCCCCCGGGGCATAGCAATCAGCCCCAGCATTTT

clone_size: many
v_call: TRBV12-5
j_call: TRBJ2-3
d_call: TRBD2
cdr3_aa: CASGPRVVREGPSTDTQYF
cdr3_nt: TGTGCTAGTGGTCCACGTGTTGTGCGGGAGGGTCCTAGCACAGATACGCAGTATTTT

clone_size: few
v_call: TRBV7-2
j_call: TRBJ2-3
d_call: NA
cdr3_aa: CASSLAWATDTQYF
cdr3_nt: TGTGCCAGCAGCTTAGCGTGGGCCACAGATACGCAGTATTTT

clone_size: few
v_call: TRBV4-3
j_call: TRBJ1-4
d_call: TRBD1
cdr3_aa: CASSHGVSRGVKLFF
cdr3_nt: TGCGCCAGCAGCCATGGGGTTTCCAGGGGGGTAAAACTGTTTTTT

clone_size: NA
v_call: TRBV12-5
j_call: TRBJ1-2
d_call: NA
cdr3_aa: CASGSGGYTF
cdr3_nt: TGTGCTAGTGGTTCTGGTGGCTACACCTTC

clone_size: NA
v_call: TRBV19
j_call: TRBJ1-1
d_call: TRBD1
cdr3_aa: CATTTGLNTEAFF
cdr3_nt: TGTGCCACTACGACAGGGTTGAACACTGAAGCTTTCTTT

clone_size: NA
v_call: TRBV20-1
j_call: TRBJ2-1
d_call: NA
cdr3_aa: CSGWGNNEQFF
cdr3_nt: TGCAGTGGTTGGGGAAACAATGAGCAGTTCTTC

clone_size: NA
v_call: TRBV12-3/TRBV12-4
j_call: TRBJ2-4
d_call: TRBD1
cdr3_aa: CASSMDRSYF
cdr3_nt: TGTGCCAGCAGTATGGACAGGTCGTACTTC

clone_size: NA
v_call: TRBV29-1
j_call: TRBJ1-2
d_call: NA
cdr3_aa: CSVETAFYGYTF
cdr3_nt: TGCAGCGTTGAAACAGCATTCTATGGCTACACCTTC

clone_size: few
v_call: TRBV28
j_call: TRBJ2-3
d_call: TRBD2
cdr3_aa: CASSFAGGAVDTQYF
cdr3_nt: TGTGCCAGCAGTTTCGCGGGGGGCGCCGTGGATACGCAGTATTTT

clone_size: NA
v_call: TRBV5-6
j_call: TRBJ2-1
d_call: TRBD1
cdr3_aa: CASSLGRGLRNEQFF
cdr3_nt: TGTGCCAGCAGCTTGGGCAGGGGGCTAAGAAATGAGCAGTTCTTC

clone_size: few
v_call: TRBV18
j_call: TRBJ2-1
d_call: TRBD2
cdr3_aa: CASSGSGENEQFF
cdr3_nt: TGTGCCAGCTCAGGTAGCGGGGAAAATGAGCAGTTCTTC

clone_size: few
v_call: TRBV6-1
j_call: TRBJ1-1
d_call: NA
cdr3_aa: CASTLEALNTEAFF
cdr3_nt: TGTGCCAGCACCCTTGAGGCTTTGAACACTGAAGCTTTCTTT

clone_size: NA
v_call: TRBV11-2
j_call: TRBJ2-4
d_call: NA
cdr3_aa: CASSLGISPGIQYF
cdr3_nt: TGTGCCAGCAGCTTAGGTATCAGTCCGGGGATTCAGTACTTC

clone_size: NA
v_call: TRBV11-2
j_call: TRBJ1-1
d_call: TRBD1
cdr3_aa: CASSLGTGRNTEAFF
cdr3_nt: TGTGCCAGCAGCTTAGGGACAGGGAGGAACACTGAAGCTTTCTTT

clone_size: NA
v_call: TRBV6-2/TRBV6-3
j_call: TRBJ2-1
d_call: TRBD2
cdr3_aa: CASRPNSRGLDQFF
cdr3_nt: TGTGCCAGCAGACCCAATTCGCGGGGACTAGACCAGTTCTTC

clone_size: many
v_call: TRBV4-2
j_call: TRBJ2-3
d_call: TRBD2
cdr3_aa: CASSQGGGLAGGSDTQYF
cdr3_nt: TGTGCCAGCAGCCAAGGGGGGGGACTAGCGGGAGGTTCAGATACGCAGTATTTT

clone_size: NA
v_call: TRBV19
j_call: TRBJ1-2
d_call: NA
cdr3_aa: CASHKSDSYYGYTF
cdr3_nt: TGTGCCAGCCACAAATCGGACAGCTACTATGGCTACACCTTC

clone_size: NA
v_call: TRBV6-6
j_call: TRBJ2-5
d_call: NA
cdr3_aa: CASSPGSETQYF
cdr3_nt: TGTGCCAGCAGTCCAGGGTCGGAGACCCAGTACTTC

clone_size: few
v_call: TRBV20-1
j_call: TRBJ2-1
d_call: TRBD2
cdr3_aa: CSAIAGVQDEQFF
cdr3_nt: TGCAGTGCTATAGCGGGAGTACAGGATGAGCAGTTCTTC